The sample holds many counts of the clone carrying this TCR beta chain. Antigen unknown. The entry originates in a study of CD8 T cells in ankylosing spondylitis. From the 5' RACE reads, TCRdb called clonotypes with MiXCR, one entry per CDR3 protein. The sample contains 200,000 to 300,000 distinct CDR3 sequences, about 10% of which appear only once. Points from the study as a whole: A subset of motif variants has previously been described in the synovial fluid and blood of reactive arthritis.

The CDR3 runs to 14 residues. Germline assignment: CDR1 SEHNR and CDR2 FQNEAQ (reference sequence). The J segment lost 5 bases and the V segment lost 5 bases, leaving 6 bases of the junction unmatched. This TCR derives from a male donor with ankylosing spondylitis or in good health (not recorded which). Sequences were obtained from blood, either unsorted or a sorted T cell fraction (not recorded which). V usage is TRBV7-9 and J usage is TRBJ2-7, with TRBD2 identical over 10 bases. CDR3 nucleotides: TGTGCCAGCAGCACCAGCGGGAGGGTCAACGAGCAGTACTTC. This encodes CASSTSGRVNEQYF.